A selection of T cell receptor beta chains follows, all from one sample in a study of T cells after yellow fever vaccination. TCRdb processed the 5' RACE reads anew with MiXCR; each CDR3 protein has one entry. The table includes some 600,000 distinct CDR3 sequences, roughly a sixth detected once. This sample comprised PBMCs, obtained about 5 days after the first yellow fever vaccination. The receptor set was obtained from a man between 18 and 29 years old who received the YFV17D yellow fever vaccine. CDR3s include the opening cysteine and the closing phenylalanine or tryptophan. D genes are given only for firm matches. Size is omitted from some rows. Given values are once, few, many or a class for expanded clones.

clone_size d_call j_call v_call cdr3_aa cdr3_nt
- - TRBJ2-1 TRBV11-1 CASSLGTFGHQMINEQFF TGTGCCAGCAGCTTAGGGACCTTCGGACACCAGATGATCAATGAGCAGTTCTTC
- - TRBJ1-1 TRBV15 CATSRDVYSLNTEAFF TGTGCCACCAGCAGAGATGTGTACAGCTTGAACACTGAAGCTTTCTTT
- TRBD1 TRBJ1-5 TRBV7-3 CASIPTGVGNQPQHF TGTGCCAGCATCCCGACAGGGGTTGGCAATCAGCCCCAGCATTTT
- - TRBJ2-2 TRBV11-2 CASSSWTYANTGELFF TGTGCCAGCAGCTCATGGACTTACGCGAACACCGGGGAGCTGTTTTTT
few - TRBJ2-3 TRBV7-2 CASSFPSLSTDTQYF TGTGCCAGCAGCTTCCCCTCCCTTAGCACAGATACGCAGTATTTT
few - TRBJ2-2 TRBV7-2 CASSLYPIQGRTGELFF TGTGCCAGCAGCCTTTACCCGATACAGGGACGCACCGGGGAGCTGTTTTTT
- - TRBJ2-5 TRBV7-9 CASSYAGPQETQYF TGTGCCAGCAGCTATGCCGGGCCGCAAGAGACCCAGTACTTC
- TRBD2 TRBJ2-1 TRBV3-1 CASSQGTSGGVYNEQFF TGTGCCAGCAGCCAAGGGACTAGCGGGGGGGTATACAATGAGCAGTTCTTC
- - TRBJ2-2 TRBV7-2 CASTPQYTGELFF TGTGCCAGCACCCCTCAGTACACCGGGGAGCTGTTTTTT
- - TRBJ1-4 TRBV15 CATSRDLREKLFF TGTGCCACCAGCAGAGATTTGCGCGAAAAACTGTTTTTT
few - TRBJ2-5 TRBV7-6 CASSLYGIETQYF TGTGCCAGCAGCTTATACGGGATCGAGACCCAGTACTTC
- TRBD2 TRBJ2-5 TRBV6-1 CASNRPPTSGQETQYF TGTGCCAGCAATCGACCCCCTACTAGCGGGCAAGAGACCCAGTACTTC
- - TRBJ2-7 TRBV2 CASSARLEQYF TGTGCCAGCAGTGCCCGGCTCGAGCAGTACTTC
few TRBD1 TRBJ1-4 TRBV4-3 CASSQTRGPSEKLFF TGCGCCAGCAGCCAGACCAGGGGGCCGAGCGAAAAACTGTTTTTT
- - TRBJ1-5 TRBV6-5 CASGIPPQHF TGTGCCAGCGGGATTCCGCCCCAGCATTTT
- - TRBJ2-3 TRBV5-1 CASSLVRGPTDTQYF TGCGCCAGCAGCTTGGTTCGGGGACCCACAGATACGCAGTATTTT
- - TRBJ2-2 TRBV4-3 CASRGKQGWTGELFF TGCGCCAGCAGGGGTAAACAGGGTTGGACCGGGGAGCTGTTTTTT
- TRBD2 TRBJ2-3 TRBV28 CASSSGTSGFPDTQYF TGTGCCAGCAGCTCCGGGACTAGCGGGTTCCCAGATACGCAGTATTTT
- - TRBJ2-2 TRBV5-1 CASSQGTQNTGELFF TGCGCCAGCAGCCAAGGGACCCAGAACACCGGGGAGCTGTTTTTT
few - TRBJ2-5 TRBV11-2 CASSLGSGPEETQYF TGTGCCAGCAGCTTAGGGTCAGGGCCGGAAGAGACCCAGTACTTC
- - TRBJ1-2 TRBV6-5 CASSYTIGTLSGYTF TGTGCCAGCAGTTACACGATTGGGACATTGAGTGGCTACACCTTC
few TRBD1 TRBJ2-1 TRBV5-5 CATADRESYNEQFF TGTGCCACCGCCGACAGGGAGTCCTACAATGAGCAGTTCTTC
- - TRBJ2-4 TRBV15 CATSTETVQYF TGTGCCACCAGCACTGAAACGGTTCAGTACTTC
- - TRBJ1-5 TRBV7-2 CASSSTTGFQPQHF TGTGCCAGCAGCTCGACTACAGGGTTTCAGCCCCAGCATTTT
few - TRBJ1-4 TRBV6-1 CASSEARSWRKLFF TGTGCCAGCAGTGAAGCGCGGAGTTGGAGAAAACTGTTTTTT
few - TRBJ2-1 TRBV28 CASMTDYNEQFF TGTGCCAGCATGACGGATTACAATGAGCAGTTCTTC
few - TRBJ1-1 TRBV19 CASSNTNWGTEAFF TGTGCCAGTAGCAACACCAACTGGGGAACTGAAGCTTTCTTT
- - TRBJ2-5 TRBV5-1 CASSSYVQGGETQYF TGCGCCAGCAGCTCCTATGTACAGGGTGGAGAGACCCAGTACTTC
many - TRBJ1-1 TRBV10-3 CATSVVLLNTEAFF TGTGCCACCTCGGTTGTATTGTTGAACACTGAAGCTTTCTTT
few - TRBJ2-7 TRBV5-1 CASSYGHAYEQYF TGCGCCAGCAGCTACGGACATGCCTACGAGCAGTACTTC
few - TRBJ1-2 TRBV12-3/TRBV12-4 CASSPDSENYGYTF TGTGCCAGCAGTCCTGACAGTGAAAACTATGGCTACACCTTC
- TRBD1 TRBJ2-7 TRBV7-2 CASSSTTGAYEQYF TGTGCCAGCAGCTCTACGACAGGGGCCTACGAGCAGTACTTC
few - TRBJ1-5 TRBV7-6 CASSLYLGEKGPQPQHF TGTGCCAGCAGCTTATATTTAGGGGAAAAGGGGCCCCAGCCCCAGCATTTT
many - TRBJ1-1 TRBV12-3/TRBV12-4 CASSFLGREAFF TGTGCCAGCAGTTTTTTGGGGCGCGAGGCTTTCTTT
few - TRBJ2-3 TRBV6-2/TRBV6-3 CASLRDGYTDTQYF TGTGCCAGCCTGCGGGACGGCTACACAGATACGCAGTATTTT
few - TRBJ2-3 TRBV11-2 CASSLALGNTDTQYF TGTGCCAGCAGCTTAGCCCTGGGCAACACAGATACGCAGTATTTT
- TRBD1 TRBJ1-5 TRBV7-4 CASTTSGGDQPQHF TGTGCCAGCACCACCTCAGGGGGGGATCAGCCCCAGCATTTT
few - TRBJ2-5 TRBV3-1 CASSQGVDNQETQYF TGTGCCAGCAGCCAAGGGGTGGACAACCAAGAGACCCAGTACTTC
few - TRBJ1-2 TRBV4-2 CASSQDLRLGDYGYTF TGTGCCAGCAGCCAAGATCTCCGGCTGGGGGACTATGGCTACACCTTC
few TRBD2 TRBJ2-5 TRBV20-1 CSASTYSGGLWGETQYF TGCAGTGCTAGTACCTATAGCGGGGGGCTTTGGGGGGAGACCCAGTACTTC
- TRBD1 TRBJ2-7 TRBV29-1 CSVGQGNSYEQYF TGCAGCGTTGGACAGGGAAACTCCTACGAGCAGTACTTC
few - TRBJ2-7 TRBV27 CASSLGAAREQYF TGTGCCAGCAGTTTGGGAGCAGCTCGCGAGCAGTACTTC
few - TRBJ1-6 TRBV6-1 CASSVDIYNSPLHF TGTGCCAGCAGCGTCGACATCTATAATTCACCCCTCCACTTT
many - TRBJ1-1 TRBV12-3/TRBV12-4 CASSLSLNTEAFF TGTGCCAGCAGCTTATCGCTGAACACTGAAGCTTTCTTT
few - TRBJ1-3 TRBV4-3 CASSQDLAGAGAGNTIYF TGCGCCAGCAGCCAAGATTTGGCGGGCGCGGGGGCTGGAAACACCATATATTTT
few - TRBJ1-1 TRBV7-9 CASSLSSWDTEAFF TGTGCCAGCAGCTTATCGTCCTGGGACACTGAAGCTTTCTTT
few - TRBJ2-2 TRBV4-3 CASSQGYSDLEWNTGELFF TGCGCCAGCAGCCAAGGGTATAGCGATTTAGAATGGAACACCGGGGAGCTGTTTTTT